These 15 T cell receptor beta chains came from one sample sequenced in a study of regulatory T cells in long-lasting Graves disease. Arm-PCR of CDR3 regions and iRepertoire HTBI primers were used to build TCR beta libraries. MiXCR was run by TCRdb on the multiplex PCR reads, yielding one entry per CDR3 protein. This table holds fewer than 450,000 distinct CDR3 sequences, around 20% found once. Time point indicated: persistent/refractory GD, antithyroid drugs over 5 years with positive TRAb. With RNA extracted from PBMCs as input, the TCR library was made. The sample here was peripheral blood mononuclear cells (PBMCs), taken when the disease was refractory, from a patient treated with antithyroid drugs. The source is a female donor with Graves disease.

The rearrangement uses TRBV7-9 and TRBJ2-1; 8 bases match TRBD2. The length of the CDR3 is 13 residues. Germline V gives CDR1 SEHNR, CDR2 FQNEAQ (reference sequence). Trimming at V came to 6 bases and at J to 9 bases, leaving 7 bases not matched to a gene. CDR3 DNA: TGTGCCAGCAGTGAGCGGGAGTGGGGTGAGCAGTTCTTC. This translates into CASSEREWGEQFF.

Comments on this clonotype: A much bigger clone sits one base away, suggesting this may be a read error. The rearrangement links TRBV11-2 to TRBJ1-4; possibly TRBD1 for D (5 bases). Germline assignment: CDR1 SGHAT and CDR2 FQNNGV. The length of the CDR3 is 16 residues. The CDR3 region has the DNA TGTGCCAGCAGCTTACGGGCGGGGGGGATTAATGAAAAACTGCTTTTT. Translation gives CASSLRAGGINEKLLF.

This clonotype was found many times. The CDR3 region is CASSLTGLGNYGYTF. In nucleotides, the CDR3 is TGTGCCAGCAGTCTGACAGGGTTGGGGAACTATGGCTACACCTTC. V is TRBV5-4 and J is TRBJ1-2, with 7 bases fitting TRBD1. Trimming removed 5 bases from V and 2 bases from J; junction bases left unmatched: 9. Germline V gene data show CDR1 as SGHNT and CDR2 as YYREEE (reference sequence). The CDR3 consists of 15 residues.

The chain joins TRBV19 to TRBJ1-5, with D hard to call. In germline, CDR1 is LNHDA, CDR2 SQIVND (reference sequence). V lost 5 bases and J lost 7, with 18 bases in between. The CDR3 is 15 amino acids. CDR3 loop: CASSLLPGSGQPQHF. The CDR3 DNA follows: TGTGCCAGTAGTCTTCTCCCCGGTTCGGGCCAGCCCCAGCATTTT.

The chain combines TRBV7-9 with TRBJ1-1; no reliable D call. The V gene lost 2 bases and the J gene lost 5 bases, with 15 bases spanning the gap. CDR1 and CDR2 from the germline V gene are SEHNR and FQNEAQ (reference sequence). The CDR3 spans 15 residues. CDR3 coding DNA: TGTGCCAGCAGCTTAAGTTTTGGGGAGAGAACTGAAGCTTTCTTT. Its translation is CASSLSFGERTEAFF.

V usage is TRBV20-1 and J usage is TRBJ2-5, with 8 bases matching TRBD2. In germline, CDR1 is DFQATT, CDR2 SNEGSKA (reference sequence). CDR3 length equals 12 residues. The ends lost 6 bases at V and 4 bases at J; junction bases unmatched: 4. The CDR3 nucleotides are TGCAGTGCCAGACTAGCGTCAGAGACCCAGTACTTC. Protein: CSARLASETQYF.

The chain recombines TRBV7-9 with TRBJ1-4; TRBD1 matches 9 bases. The germline V gene encodes CDR1 SEHNR and CDR2 FQNEAQ (reference sequence). V lost 4 bases to trimming and J lost 11 bases; unmatched junction nucleotides: 11. CDR3 length: 15 amino acids. In nucleotides, the CDR3 is TGTGCCAGCAGCTATCCCGGGACAGGGCCCCTTAAACTGTTTTTT. Protein product: CASSYPGTGPLKLFF.

The V call is TRBV5-1, the J call TRBJ2-5, with 8 bases identical to TRBD1. V was clipped by 5 bases and J by 5 bases; unmatched bases: 8. CDR3 length: 14 amino acids. Germline loops: CDR1 SGHRS, CDR2 YFSETQ. The CDR3 DNA sequence: TGCGCCAGCAGTGAAAAACAGGGGGTGGAGACCCAGTACTTC. It translates to CASSEKQGVETQYF. Combining the CDR3 with reference TRBV5-1 and TRBJ2-5 gives the whole variable domain KAGVTQTPRYLIKTRGQQVTLSCSPISGHRSVSWYQQTPGQGLQFLFEYFSETQRNKGNFPGRFSGRQFSNSRSEMNVSTLELGDSALYLCASSEKQGVETQYFGPGTRLLVL.

This clonotype has just a few counts. The chain combines TRBV20-1 with TRBJ1-1; TRBD1 might be the D (6 bases). CDR3 length equals 14 residues. Germline V CDR1 and CDR2: DFQATT, SNEGSKA (reference sequence). V was trimmed by 3 bases and J by 0 bases, leaving 11 bases between them. Here the CDR3 reads CSASRDTLNTEAFF. In DNA, the CDR3 is TGCAGTGCTAGCCGGGACACGCTGAACACTGAAGCTTTCTTT.

This clonotype was seen a single time. A much larger clone lies a single base off, so this may be a read error. The chain couples TRBV10-3 to TRBJ1-5; 7 positions match TRBD1. CDR3 length equals 15 residues. Germline assignment: CDR1 ENHRY and CDR2 SYGVKD. Unmatched junction bases numbered 7, after V lost 3 bases and J lost 5 bases. The CDR3 here is CAISENRGYDQPQHF. CDR3 bases: TGTGCCATCAGTGAAAACAGGGGATACGATCAGCCCCAGCATTTT.

This clonotype was seen at least ten times. CDR3 residues: CASSPRTGGGEKLFF. The CDR3 DNA sequence: TGTGCCAGCAGCCCCAGGACAGGGGGCGGTGAAAAACTGTTTTTT. The chain has TRBV14 and TRBJ1-4; 11 bases fit TRBD1. V shed 4 bases, J shed 7 bases, and the junction held 5 bases outside the gene matches. The germline CDR1 and CDR2 sequences are SGHDN and FVKESK. The CDR3 sequence is 15 residues long.

The chain is built from TRBV28 and TRBJ2-7, with D perhaps TRBD1 (5 bases). Germline loops: CDR1 MDHEN, CDR2 SYDVKM. Trimming removed 7 bases at V and 3 bases at J, with 22 bases between. The CDR3 is 16 amino acids. The CDR3 nucleotides are TGTGCCAGCAACCCTTACCCAGGGTTCCCCTTCTACGAGCAGTACTTC. Its protein is CASNPYPGFPFYEQYF.

This clonotype has ten or more counts. This rearrangement joins TRBV2 to TRBJ2-7; a weak D match, TRBD1 (5 bases). This CDR3 contains 13 residues. The V and J ends lost 8 bases and 3 bases respectively, with 14 bases between them. Germline CDR1 and CDR2: SNHLY and FYNNEI. CDR3 amino acids: CASLVWGSYEQYF. Written as DNA, the CDR3 is TGTGCCAGCCTGGTTTGGGGCAGCTACGAGCAGTACTTC.

This chain connects TRBV11-2 to TRBJ2-3; D remains ambiguous. The CDR3 runs 16 residues. Germline loops: CDR1 SGHAT, CDR2 FQNNGV. V was trimmed by 1 base and J by 2 bases, leaving 13 bases between them. In DNA, the CDR3 is TGTGCCAGCAGCTTAGGGCAGGCCAGGACCACAGATACGCAGTATTTT. This encodes CASSLGQARTTDTQYF.

The table lists this clonotype with a few counts. The rearrangement uses TRBV6-1 and TRBJ1-4, with a possible D match to TRBD1 (6 bases). The V end was cut by 8 bases, the J end by 5 bases, with 15 bases between. The V gene's germline CDR1 is MNHNS and CDR2 SASEGT. CDR3 length equals 14 residues. The CDR3 is CASGAGTQNEKLFF. DNA for the CDR3: TGTGCCAGCGGTGCCGGGACACAGAATGAAAAACTGTTTTTT.